One sample yielded the 12 T cell receptor beta chains listed below, sequenced in a study of T cell changes during pregnancy in multiple sclerosis (dated by TCRdb to about 2019). The library came from the immunoSEQ multiplex PCR assay. In TCRdb, the immuneACCESS table is reduced to in-frame sequences with V and J assigned. These tables do not hold every clone; where another copy was compared, an unresolved V gene accounts for under half, and the others remain unexplained. The sample includes some 31,000 clones, with more than 90% observed a single time. 0.44% of the sample is held by the ten biggest clonotypes. This specimen was CD4+ T cells from peripheral blood mononuclear cells, taken in the second trimester of pregnancy. All receptors come from a female donor in good health, enrolled as a control in a pregnancy study.

V and J are TRBV11-3 and TRBJ2-7; 8 nucleotides line up with TRBD1. The CDR3 covers 15 residues. J gave up 1 base and V 5 bases, and 7 bases lay outside the gene matches. Germline V lookup: CDR1 SGHNT, CDR2 YENEEA. CDR3: CASSPTGARSYEQYF. The CDR3 nucleotides read TGTGCCAGCAGCCCGACAGGGGCGAGATCCTACGAGCAGTACTTC.

The chain joins TRBV30 to TRBJ2-5, with 16 positions matching TRBD2. The germline CDR1 and CDR2 sequences are GTSNPN and SVGIG (reference sequence). V was pared by 7 bases and J by 5 bases, with 13 bases of the junction left unmatched. CDR3 length: 17 residues. The CDR3 DNA sequence: TGTGCCTATAAACCGGGACTAGCGGGGGGGCGGGTCGAGACCCAGTACTTC. Protein product: CAYKPGLAGGRVETQYF.

V is TRBV18 and J is TRBJ1-1, with 9 bases aligning to TRBD1. There are 15 residues in the CDR3. V was pared by 1 base and J by 3 bases, with 3 bases of the junction left unmatched. From germline, CDR1 is KGHSH and CDR2 LQKENI. The DNA for the CDR3 is TGTGCCAGCTCACCACAACAGGGGGCGGACACTGAAGCTTTCTTT. Translating gives CASSPQQGADTEAFF. The full variable domain, with the rest looked up from reference TRBV18 and TRBJ1-1, is NAGVMQNPRHLVRRRGQEARLRCSPMKGHSHVYWYRQLPEEGLKFMVYLQKENIIDESGMPKERFSAEFPKEGPSILRIQQVVRGDSAAYFCASSPQQGADTEAFFGQGTRLTVV.

This clone was found a few times. The rearrangement links TRBV14 to TRBJ1-2; D unclear. V lost 1 base and J 4 bases, leaving 7 bases between the germline ends. Germline CDR1 reads SGHDN; CDR2 reads FVKESK. The length of the CDR3 is 13 residues. This CDR3 reads CASSQVVGYGYTF. The CDR3 DNA reads TGTGCCAGCAGCCAAGTCGTCGGCTATGGCTACACCTTC.

V gene TRBV7-9 combines with J gene TRBJ1-1; the match to TRBD1 covers 7 bases. The CDR3 is 14 amino acids. V lost 5 bases and J lost 4; bases outside the gene matches: 7. Germline loops: CDR1 SEHNR, CDR2 FQNEAQ (reference sequence). CDR3 region: CASSRATGLTEAFF. CDR3 DNA sequence: TGTGCCAGCAGCCGCGCGACAGGGCTCACTGAAGCTTTCTTT.

This chain joins TRBV11-2 and TRBJ2-5; 9 nucleotides match TRBD1. This CDR3 region has 15 residues. Germline V gene sequence: CDR1 SGHAT, CDR2 FQNNGV. The trim removed 5 bases at V and 4 bases at J, leaving 8 bases unmatched. The CDR3: CASSPGTGRPETQYF. Written as DNA, the CDR3 is TGTGCCAGCAGCCCAGGGACAGGGAGGCCAGAGACCCAGTACTTC.

This clone occurred a few times. The chain recombines TRBV7-2 with TRBJ2-3; 9 bases align to TRBD2. This CDR3 is built from 13 residues. Trimming removed 3 bases from V and 6 bases from J; junction bases left unmatched: 1. CDR1 and CDR2 from the germline V gene are SGHTA and FQGNSA. The CDR3 loop reads CASSFLAGDTQYF. CDR3 DNA: TGTGCCAGCAGCTTTCTAGCGGGGGATACGCAGTATTTT.

The chain combines TRBV5-1 with TRBJ2-1; 9 bases are shared with TRBD1. Germline V gives CDR1 SGHRS, CDR2 YFSETQ. The CDR3 consists of 15 residues. J was trimmed by 6 bases and V by 1 base; bases with no gene match: 5. This CDR3 reads CASSLSGTGTNEQFF. The DNA for the CDR3 is TGCGCCAGCAGCTTGTCCGGGACAGGGACCAATGAGCAGTTCTTC.

The chain has TRBV7-2 and TRBJ2-3; 7 nucleotides align to TRBD1. The CDR3 extends over 17 amino acids. The germline V gene encodes CDR1 SGHTA and CDR2 FQGNSA. The V and J ends lost 2 bases and 1 base, in that order; junction bases with no gene match: 9. CDR3 region: CASSLKRQGLGTDTQYF. In nucleotides, the CDR3 is TGTGCCAGCAGCTTAAAACGACAGGGCCTCGGCACAGATACGCAGTATTTT.

A word on this clone: Germline is not matched at one junction end, which may reflect a read error. The chain joins TRBV6-5 to TRBJ2-1, with 9 positions matching TRBD1. The CDR3 has 11 residues. Germline lookup yields CDR1 MNHEY and CDR2 SVGAGI. The CDR3 DNA reads as TGTGCCAGCAGAACACAGGGGGCTTTGCTCTTC. It encodes CASRTQGALLF.

The CDR3 bases are TGTGCCAGCAGCTTATCCATTTTACCCGACAGTCGTAAGACTGAAGCTTTCTTT. It codes for CASSLSILPDSRKTEAFF. The chain has TRBV7-2 and TRBJ1-1, with D tentatively TRBD1 (5 bases). Per the germline V gene, CDR1 is SGHTA and CDR2 is FQGNSA. CDR3 length: 18 residues. Deletions cut 2 bases from V and 5 bases from J, with 24 bases between.

This clone was observed a handful of times. The chain is built from TRBV15 and TRBJ1-2; D is unresolved. The V and J ends lost 3 bases and 12 bases respectively, with 20 bases between them. The germline V gene has CDR1 LNHNV and CDR2 YYDKDF (reference sequence). CDR3 length: 14 residues. This chain's CDR3 is CATSSLYNQDVNTF. The CDR3 bases are TGTGCCACCAGCAGTTTATATAACCAGGATGTAAACACCTTC.